The T cell receptor (beta chain) under discussion was sequenced for a study of cytomegalovirus exposure and HLA in healthy donors. Study findings and constraints: Most TCR sequences were seen very rarely across donors, but some public TCRs occurred in many. In a later analysis, first-cohort TCR clusters were found to tend to co-occur in the 120 validation repertoires.

Germline V CDR1 and CDR2: SGHKS, YYEKEE (reference sequence). The V gene lost 0 bases and the J gene lost 5 bases, with 12 bases spanning the gap. The CDR3 runs to 15 residues. Here immunoSEQ multiplex PCR was the method, and the copy in TCRdb shows in-frame clones only, minus some. The table includes more than 55,000 clones, around 90% detected once. On this clone: Its cognate antigen is unknown.

The sequencing sample was made of PBMCs. The sequence was collected from a man aged 18 to 29 in good health and CMV-seronegative. The chain employs TRBV5-5 and TRBJ2-1; possibly TRBD1 for D (6 bases). The CDR3: CASSLVKGTNNEQFF. The CDR3 DNA sequence: TGTGCCAGCAGCTTGGTGAAGGGGACAAACAATGAGCAGTTCTTC.